The clone carrying this T cell receptor beta chain was detected a few times. The antigen is unknown. The entry originates in a study of response to subunit inactivated influenza vaccine. Study-wide points: The authors proposed limited new T cell recruitment per seasonal influenza vaccination.

CDR1 is SGHTA and CDR2 is FQGNSA in the germline V gene. V lost 4 bases and J lost 5; bases outside the gene matches: 9. This CDR3 is built from 15 residues. TCRdb re-called the RT-PCR reads through MiXCR, storing one row per CDR3 protein. The data show over 400,000 distinct CDR3 sequences, with approximately 11% seen just once and more than 10% held by the top ten. This material consisted of PBMCs from blood, taken about 40 days after vaccination. The chain has TRBV7-2 and TRBJ2-5, with TRBD2 matching over 8 bases. This receptor was taken from a man aged 50 to 60 who received an inactivated influenza vaccine. Here the CDR3 reads CASSSTGTRFETQYF. The CDR3 DNA follows: TGTGCCAGCAGCTCGACCGGGACTAGATTTGAGACCCAGTACTTC.